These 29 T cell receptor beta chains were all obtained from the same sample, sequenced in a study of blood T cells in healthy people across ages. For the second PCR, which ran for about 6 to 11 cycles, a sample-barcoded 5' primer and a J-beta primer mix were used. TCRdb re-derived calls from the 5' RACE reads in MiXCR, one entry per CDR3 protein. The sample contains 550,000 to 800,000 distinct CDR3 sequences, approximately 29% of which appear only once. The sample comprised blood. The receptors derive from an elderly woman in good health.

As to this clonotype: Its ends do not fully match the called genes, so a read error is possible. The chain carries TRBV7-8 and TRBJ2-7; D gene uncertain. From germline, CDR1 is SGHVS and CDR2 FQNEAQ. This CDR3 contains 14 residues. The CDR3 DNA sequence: TGTGCCTGCAGCCCGGGCGGAAGGTCCTACGAGCAGTACTTC. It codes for CACSPGGRSYEQYF.

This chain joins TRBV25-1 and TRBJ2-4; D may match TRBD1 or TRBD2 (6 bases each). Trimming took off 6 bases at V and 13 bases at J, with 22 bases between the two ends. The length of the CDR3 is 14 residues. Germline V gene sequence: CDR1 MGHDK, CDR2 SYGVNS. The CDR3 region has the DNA TGTGCCAGCAGCCAAGATGCCGGGGGCTACTCGCAGTACTTC. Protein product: CASSQDAGGYSQYF.

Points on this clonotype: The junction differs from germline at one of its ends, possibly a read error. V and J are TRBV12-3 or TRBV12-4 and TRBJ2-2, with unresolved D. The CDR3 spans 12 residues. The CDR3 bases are TGTGCCGGCAGCCTCTGGTCCGGGGAGCTGTTTTTT. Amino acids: CAGSLWSGELFF.

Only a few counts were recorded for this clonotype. The CDR3 protein is CSVERRIGNEAFF. CDR3 nucleotide sequence: TGCAGTGTAGAGAGGAGGATTGGAAATGAAGCTTTCTTT. This sequence joins TRBV20-1 and TRBJ1-1; no clear D gene. Germline CDR1 reads DFQATT; CDR2 reads SNEGSKA (reference sequence). Trimming removed 7 bases from V and 7 bases from J, with 19 bases in between. The CDR3 runs 13 residues.

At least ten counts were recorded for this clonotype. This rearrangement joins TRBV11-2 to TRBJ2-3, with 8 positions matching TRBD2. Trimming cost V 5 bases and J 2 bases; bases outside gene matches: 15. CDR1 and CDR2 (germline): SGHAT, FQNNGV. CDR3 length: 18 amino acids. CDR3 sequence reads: CASSPRPLAGSYTDTQYF. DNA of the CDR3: TGTGCCAGCAGCCCGCGCCCCTTAGCGGGGTCCTACACAGATACGCAGTATTTT.

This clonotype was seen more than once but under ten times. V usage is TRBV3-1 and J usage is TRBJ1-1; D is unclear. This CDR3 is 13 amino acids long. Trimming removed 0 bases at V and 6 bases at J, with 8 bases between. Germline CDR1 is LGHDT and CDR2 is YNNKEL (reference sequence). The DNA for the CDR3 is TGTGCCAGCAGCCAAGATTTTACAGCTGAAGCTTTCTTT. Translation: CASSQDFTAEAFF. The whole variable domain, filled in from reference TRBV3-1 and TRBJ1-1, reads DTAVSQTPKYLVTQMGNDKSIKCEQNLGHDTMYWYKQDSKKFLKIMFSYNNKELIINETVPNRFSPKSPDKAHLNLHINSLELGDSAVYFCASSQDFTAEAFFGQGTRLTVV.

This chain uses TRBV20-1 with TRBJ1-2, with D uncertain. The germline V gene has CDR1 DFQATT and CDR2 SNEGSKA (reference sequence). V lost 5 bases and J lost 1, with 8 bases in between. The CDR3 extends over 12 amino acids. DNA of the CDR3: TGCAGTGCTCCGGGAAGTAACTATGGCTACACCTTC. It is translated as CSAPGSNYGYTF.

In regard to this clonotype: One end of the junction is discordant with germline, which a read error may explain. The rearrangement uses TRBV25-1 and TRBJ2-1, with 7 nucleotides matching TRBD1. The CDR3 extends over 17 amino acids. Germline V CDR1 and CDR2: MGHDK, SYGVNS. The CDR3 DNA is TGTGCCAGCAGTGAGGAAGGGGGCGGCGCGCTAAACAATGAGAAGTTCTTC. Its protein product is CASSEEGGGALNNEKFF.

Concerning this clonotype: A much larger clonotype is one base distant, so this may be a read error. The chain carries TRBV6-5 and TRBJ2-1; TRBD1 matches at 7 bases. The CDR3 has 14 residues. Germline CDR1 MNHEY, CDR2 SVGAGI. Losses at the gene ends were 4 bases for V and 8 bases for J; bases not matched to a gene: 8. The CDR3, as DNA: TGTGCCAGCAGTTGCTCGACAGGGTACCATGAGCAGTTCTTC. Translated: CASSCSTGYHEQFF.

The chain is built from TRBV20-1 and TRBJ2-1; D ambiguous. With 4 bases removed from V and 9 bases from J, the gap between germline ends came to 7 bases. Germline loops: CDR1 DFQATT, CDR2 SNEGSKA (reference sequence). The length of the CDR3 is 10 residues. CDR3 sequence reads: CSATDLEQFF. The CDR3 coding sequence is TGCAGTGCTACGGACCTTGAGCAGTTCTTC.

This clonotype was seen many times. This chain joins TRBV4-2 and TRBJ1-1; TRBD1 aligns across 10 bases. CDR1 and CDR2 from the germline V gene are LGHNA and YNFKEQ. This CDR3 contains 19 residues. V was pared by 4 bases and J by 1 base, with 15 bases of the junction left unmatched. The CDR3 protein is CASSLKAPGQGHRNTEAFF. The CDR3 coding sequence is TGTGCCAGCAGCCTGAAAGCCCCGGGACAGGGGCACAGGAACACTGAAGCTTTCTTT.

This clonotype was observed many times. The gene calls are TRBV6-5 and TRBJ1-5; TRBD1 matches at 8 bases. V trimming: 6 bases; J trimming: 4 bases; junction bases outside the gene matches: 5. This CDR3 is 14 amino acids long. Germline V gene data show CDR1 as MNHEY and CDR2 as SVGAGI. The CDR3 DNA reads TGTGCCAGCAGGCGGACAGGGCGGAATCAGCCCCAGCATTTT. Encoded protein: CASRRTGRNQPQHF.

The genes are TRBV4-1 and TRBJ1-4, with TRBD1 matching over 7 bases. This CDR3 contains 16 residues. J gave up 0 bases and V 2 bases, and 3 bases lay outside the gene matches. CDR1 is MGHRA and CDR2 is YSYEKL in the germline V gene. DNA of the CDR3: TGCGCCAGCAGCCAAACAGGGGCTGCAACTAATGAAAAACTGTTTTTT. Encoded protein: CASSQTGAATNEKLFF.

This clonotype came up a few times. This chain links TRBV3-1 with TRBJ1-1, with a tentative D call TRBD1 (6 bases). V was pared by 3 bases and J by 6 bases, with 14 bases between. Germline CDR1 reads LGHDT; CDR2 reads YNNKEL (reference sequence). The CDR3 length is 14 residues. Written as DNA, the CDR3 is TGTGCCAGCAGCCACACAGGGTTAATGTCTGAAGCTTTCTTT. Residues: CASSHTGLMSEAFF.

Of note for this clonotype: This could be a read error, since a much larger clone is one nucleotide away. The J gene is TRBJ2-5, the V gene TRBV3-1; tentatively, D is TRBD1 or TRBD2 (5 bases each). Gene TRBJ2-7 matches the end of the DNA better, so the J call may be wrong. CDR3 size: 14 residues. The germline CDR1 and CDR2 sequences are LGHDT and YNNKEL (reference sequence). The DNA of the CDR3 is TGTGCCAGCAGCCAGGTACTAGACAGTTTCGAGCAGTACTTC. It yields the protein CASSQVLDSFEQYF.

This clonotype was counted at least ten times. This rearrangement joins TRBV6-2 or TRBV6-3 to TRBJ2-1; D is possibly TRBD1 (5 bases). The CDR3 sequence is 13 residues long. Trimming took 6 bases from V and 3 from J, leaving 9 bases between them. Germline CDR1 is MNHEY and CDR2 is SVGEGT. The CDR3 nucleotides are TGTGCCAGCAGCTGGACAAGCTACAATGAGCAGTTCTTC. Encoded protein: CASSWTSYNEQFF.

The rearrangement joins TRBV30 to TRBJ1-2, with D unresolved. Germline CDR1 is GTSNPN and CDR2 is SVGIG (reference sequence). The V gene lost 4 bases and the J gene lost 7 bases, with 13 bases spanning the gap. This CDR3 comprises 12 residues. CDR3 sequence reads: CAWTSTGSGYTF. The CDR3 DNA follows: TGTGCCTGGACCAGTACGGGCAGTGGCTACACCTTC.

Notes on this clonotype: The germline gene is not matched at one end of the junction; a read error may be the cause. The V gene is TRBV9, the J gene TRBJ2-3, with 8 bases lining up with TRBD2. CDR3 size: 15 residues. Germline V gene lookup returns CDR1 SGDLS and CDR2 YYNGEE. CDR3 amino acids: CAGSVGGGRTDTQYF. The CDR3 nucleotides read TGTGCCGGCAGCGTAGGCGGGGGGCGCACAGATACGCAGTATTTT.

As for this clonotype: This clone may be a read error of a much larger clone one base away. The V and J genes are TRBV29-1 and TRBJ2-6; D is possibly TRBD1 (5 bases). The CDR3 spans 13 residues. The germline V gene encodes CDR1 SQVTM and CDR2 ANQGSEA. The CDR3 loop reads CSVGQSGANVPTF. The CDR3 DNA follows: TGCAGCGTTGGACAATCTGGGGCCAACGTCCCGACTTTC.

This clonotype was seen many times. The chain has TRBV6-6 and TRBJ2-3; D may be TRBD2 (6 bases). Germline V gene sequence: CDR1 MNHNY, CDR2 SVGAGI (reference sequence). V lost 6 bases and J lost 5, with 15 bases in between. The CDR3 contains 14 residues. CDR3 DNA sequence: TGTGCCAGCAGCCTGACTAGTAACCGAGATACGCAGTATTTT. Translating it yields CASSLTSNRDTQYF.

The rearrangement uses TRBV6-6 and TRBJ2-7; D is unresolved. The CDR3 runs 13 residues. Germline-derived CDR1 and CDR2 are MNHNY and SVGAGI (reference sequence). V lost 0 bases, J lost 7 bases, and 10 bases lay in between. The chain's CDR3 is CASSYSLTEEQYF. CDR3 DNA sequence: TGTGCCAGCAGTTACTCGTTGACGGAAGAGCAGTACTTC.

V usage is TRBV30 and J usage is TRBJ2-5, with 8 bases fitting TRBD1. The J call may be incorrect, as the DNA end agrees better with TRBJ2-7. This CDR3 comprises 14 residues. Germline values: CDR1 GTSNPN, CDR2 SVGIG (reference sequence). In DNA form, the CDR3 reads TGTGCCTGGAGTGTACGGCACAGGGGGAGCGAGCAGTACTTC. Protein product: CAWSVRHRGSEQYF.

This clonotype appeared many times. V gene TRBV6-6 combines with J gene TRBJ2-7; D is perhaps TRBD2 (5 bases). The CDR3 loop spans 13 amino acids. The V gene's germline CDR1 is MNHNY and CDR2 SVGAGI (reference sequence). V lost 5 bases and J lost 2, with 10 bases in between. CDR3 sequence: CASSASGAYEQYF. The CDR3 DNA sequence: TGTGCCAGCAGTGCCTCCGGGGCCTACGAGCAGTACTTC.

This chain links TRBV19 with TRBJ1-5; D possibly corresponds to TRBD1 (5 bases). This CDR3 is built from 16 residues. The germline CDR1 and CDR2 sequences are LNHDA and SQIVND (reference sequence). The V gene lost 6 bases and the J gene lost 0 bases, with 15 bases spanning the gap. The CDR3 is CASRSMWGDSNQPQHF. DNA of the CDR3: TGTGCCAGTAGATCCATGTGGGGGGATAGCAATCAGCCCCAGCATTTT.

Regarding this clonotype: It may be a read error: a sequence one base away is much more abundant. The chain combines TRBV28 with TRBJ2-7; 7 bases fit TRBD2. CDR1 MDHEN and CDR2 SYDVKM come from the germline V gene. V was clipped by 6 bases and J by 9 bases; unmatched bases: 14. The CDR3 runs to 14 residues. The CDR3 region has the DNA TGTGCCAGCAGGTCAACCCTGACCGGGAGGCGGCAGTACTTC. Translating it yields CASRSTLTGRRQYF. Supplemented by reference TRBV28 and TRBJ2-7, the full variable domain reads DVKVTQSSRYLVKRTGEKVFLECVQDMDHENMFWYRQDPGLGLRLIYFSYDVKMKEKGDIPEGYSVSREKKERFSLILESASTNQTSMYLCASRSTLTGRRQYFGPGTRLTVT.

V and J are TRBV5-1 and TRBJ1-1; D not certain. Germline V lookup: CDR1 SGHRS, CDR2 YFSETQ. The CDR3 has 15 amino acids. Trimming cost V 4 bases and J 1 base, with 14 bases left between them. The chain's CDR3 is CASSVQSTGNTEAFF. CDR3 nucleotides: TGCGCCAGCAGCGTCCAGAGTACTGGGAACACTGAAGCTTTCTTT. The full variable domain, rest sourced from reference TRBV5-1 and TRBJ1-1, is KAGVTQTPRYLIKTRGQQVTLSCSPISGHRSVSWYQQTPGQGLQFLFEYFSETQRNKGNFPGRFSGRQFSNSRSEMNVSTLELGDSALYLCASSVQSTGNTEAFFGQGTRLTVV.

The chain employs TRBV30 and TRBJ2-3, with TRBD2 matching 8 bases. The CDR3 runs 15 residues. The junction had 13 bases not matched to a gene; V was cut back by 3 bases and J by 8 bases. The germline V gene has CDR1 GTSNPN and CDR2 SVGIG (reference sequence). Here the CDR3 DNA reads TGTGCCTGGAGACTATCCTCTAGCGGGTACGGTACGCAGTATTTT. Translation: CAWRLSSSGYGTQYF.

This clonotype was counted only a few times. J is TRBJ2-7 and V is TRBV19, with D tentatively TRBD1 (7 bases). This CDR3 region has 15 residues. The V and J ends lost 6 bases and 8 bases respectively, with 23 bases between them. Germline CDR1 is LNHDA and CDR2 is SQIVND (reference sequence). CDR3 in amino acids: CASSGRGTDRSQQYF. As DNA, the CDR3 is TGTGCCAGTAGCGGACGGGGGACAGACCGTTCCCAGCAGTACTTC.

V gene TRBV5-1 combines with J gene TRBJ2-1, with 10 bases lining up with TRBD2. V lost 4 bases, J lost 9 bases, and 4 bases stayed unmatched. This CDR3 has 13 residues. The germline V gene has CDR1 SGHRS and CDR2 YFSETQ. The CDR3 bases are TGCGCCAGCAGCATCGGGACTAGCGTTGAGCAGTTCTTC. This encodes CASSIGTSVEQFF.